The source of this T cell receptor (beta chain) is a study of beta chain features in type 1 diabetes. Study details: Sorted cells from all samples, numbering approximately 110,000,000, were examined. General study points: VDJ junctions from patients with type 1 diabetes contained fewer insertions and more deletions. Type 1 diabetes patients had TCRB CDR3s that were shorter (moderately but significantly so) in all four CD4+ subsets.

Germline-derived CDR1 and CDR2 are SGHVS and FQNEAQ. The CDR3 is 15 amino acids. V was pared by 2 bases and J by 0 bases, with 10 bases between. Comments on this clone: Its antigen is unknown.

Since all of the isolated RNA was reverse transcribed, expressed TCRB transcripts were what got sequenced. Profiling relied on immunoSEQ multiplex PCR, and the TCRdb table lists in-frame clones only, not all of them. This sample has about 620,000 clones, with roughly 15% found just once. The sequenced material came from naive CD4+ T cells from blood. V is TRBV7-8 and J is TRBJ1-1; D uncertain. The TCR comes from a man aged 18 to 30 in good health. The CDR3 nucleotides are TGTGCCAGCAGCTTAATGGGCACGATGAACACTGAAGCTTTCTTT. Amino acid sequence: CASSLMGTMNTEAFF.